A selection of T cell receptor beta chains follows, all from one sample in a study of OX40 agonist ivuxolimab in advanced cancers. TCRdb's copy holds only in-frame clones and misses some; the assay was immunoSEQ multiplex PCR. The data contain some 80,000 clones, approximately 87% of them singletons. The specimen comprised CD4+ or CD8+ T cells sorted from blood, sampled in a trial of the OX40 agonist ivuxolimab. These receptors were obtained from an adult with an advanced solid tumor such as melanoma, head and neck, liver or kidney cancer. Each CDR3 is given with its conserved first and last residue. The order of the fields is J gene, V gene, D gene, clone size, CDR3 DNA, CDR3 protein. D genes are given only for firm matches. The size field is filled for only some rows; it gives once, few, many or a size class.

J gene: TRBJ1-5; V gene: TRBV19; D gene: NA; clone size: NA; CDR3 DNA: TGTGCCAGTAGGGGGGGACGAGAAACACTAAATAGCAATCAGCCCCAGCATTTT; CDR3 protein: CASRGGRETLNSNQPQHF
J gene: TRBJ1-2; V gene: TRBV21-1; D gene: NA; clone size: NA; CDR3 DNA: TGTGCCAGCAGCACGTGTGGAGCCGGGACAGGGTTTTGTGGCTACACCTTC; CDR3 protein: CASSTCGAGTGFCGYTF
J gene: TRBJ1-6; V gene: TRBV7-8; D gene: NA; clone size: NA; CDR3 DNA: TGTGCCAGCAGCCGGGGGGTCGGGCGGTCCTATAATTCACCCCTCCACTTT; CDR3 protein: CASSRGVGRSYNSPLHF
J gene: TRBJ2-5; V gene: TRBV29-1; D gene: TRBD2; clone size: NA; CDR3 DNA: TGCAGCGTCCGGACTAGCGGGAGATCAAAAGAGACCCAGTACTTC; CDR3 protein: CSVRTSGRSKETQYF
J gene: TRBJ1-5; V gene: TRBV6-1; D gene: NA; clone size: few; CDR3 DNA: TGTGCCAGCAGTGAAAGGGGTCAGCCCCAGCATTTT; CDR3 protein: CASSERGQPQHF
J gene: TRBJ2-2; V gene: TRBV18; D gene: NA; clone size: NA; CDR3 DNA: TGTGCCAGCTCACCACGCAGGCAGAACACCGGGGAGCTGTTTTTT; CDR3 protein: CASSPRRQNTGELFF
J gene: TRBJ2-5; V gene: TRBV5-1; D gene: NA; clone size: once; CDR3 DNA: TGCGCCAGCAGCTTGGGAGTGGAAGAGACCCAGTACTTC; CDR3 protein: CASSLGVEETQYF
J gene: TRBJ1-4; V gene: TRBV6-1; D gene: NA; clone size: NA; CDR3 DNA: TGTGCCAGCAGTGATAGGGGATTCACTAATGAAAAACTGTTTTTT; CDR3 protein: CASSDRGFTNEKLFF
J gene: TRBJ2-3; V gene: TRBV4-1; D gene: TRBD1; clone size: NA; CDR3 DNA: TGCGCCAGCAGCCCTCGACAGGGGGTAAGCACAGATACGCAGTATTTT; CDR3 protein: CASSPRQGVSTDTQYF
J gene: TRBJ2-7; V gene: TRBV5-1; D gene: TRBD1; clone size: once; CDR3 DNA: TGCGCCAGCAGCTTGGCAGGGGGCTCCTACGAGCAGTACTTC; CDR3 protein: CASSLAGGSYEQYF
J gene: TRBJ2-5; V gene: TRBV28; D gene: NA; clone size: NA; CDR3 DNA: TGTGCCAGCAGGCTACAAGAGACCCAGTACTTC; CDR3 protein: CASRLQETQYF
J gene: TRBJ1-5; V gene: TRBV12-5; D gene: NA; clone size: NA; CDR3 DNA: TGTGCTAGTGCCTTAACAGAACAGCCCCAGCATTTT; CDR3 protein: CASALTEQPQHF
J gene: TRBJ2-7; V gene: TRBV14; D gene: NA; clone size: NA; CDR3 DNA: TGTGCCAGCAGCCAAGTCTCCGTCAGAACTCCCCTTTACGAGCAGTACTTC; CDR3 protein: CASSQVSVRTPLYEQYF
J gene: TRBJ2-3; V gene: TRBV5-1; D gene: NA; clone size: NA; CDR3 DNA: TGCGCCAGCAGCCCCGGGGGAGGAGATACGCAGTATTTT; CDR3 protein: CASSPGGGDTQYF
J gene: TRBJ1-1; V gene: TRBV27; D gene: NA; clone size: NA; CDR3 DNA: TGTGCCAGCAGTTTAGAGGAAGGCACTGAAGCTTTCTTT; CDR3 protein: CASSLEEGTEAFF
J gene: TRBJ2-5; V gene: TRBV2; D gene: TRBD1; clone size: NA; CDR3 DNA: TGTGCCAGCACCGGGACAGGGAATCAAGAGACCCAGTACTTC; CDR3 protein: CASTGTGNQETQYF
J gene: TRBJ1-1; V gene: TRBV5-1; D gene: NA; clone size: once; CDR3 DNA: TGCGCCCCTCACCGAACAGTGAACCAGAACACTGAAGCTTTCTTT; CDR3 protein: CAPHRTVNQNTEAFF
J gene: TRBJ2-5; V gene: TRBV11-2; D gene: TRBD1; clone size: NA; CDR3 DNA: TGTGCCAGCAGCTGGGGACAGGGGGCTTCGGAGACCCAGTACTTC; CDR3 protein: CASSWGQGASETQYF
J gene: TRBJ2-3; V gene: TRBV7-2; D gene: TRBD2; clone size: NA; CDR3 DNA: TGTGCCAGCAGCAGTGGGCTAGCGGGAGATACGCAGTATTTT; CDR3 protein: CASSSGLAGDTQYF
J gene: TRBJ1-2; V gene: TRBV30; D gene: NA; clone size: few; CDR3 DNA: TGTGCCTGGAGTCCTGACATACGGGGGGGCTACACCTTC; CDR3 protein: CAWSPDIRGGYTF
J gene: TRBJ1-1; V gene: TRBV6-5; D gene: TRBD1; clone size: NA; CDR3 DNA: TGTGCCAGCAGTCAAGGAGGCACAGGGGGCAGGGAAGCTTTCTTT; CDR3 protein: CASSQGGTGGREAFF
J gene: TRBJ1-5; V gene: TRBV4-2; D gene: TRBD1; clone size: NA; CDR3 DNA: TGTGCCAGCAGCCAAGAGGGGACAGGGAGCAATCAGCCCCAGCATTTT; CDR3 protein: CASSQEGTGSNQPQHF
J gene: TRBJ2-1; V gene: TRBV5-4; D gene: TRBD1; clone size: NA; CDR3 DNA: TGTGCCAGCAGCTTGGGGGGACAGAGTTACAATGAGCAGTTCTTC; CDR3 protein: CASSLGGQSYNEQFF
J gene: TRBJ2-2; V gene: TRBV5-4; D gene: NA; clone size: NA; CDR3 DNA: TGTGCCAGCAGCTTATCGTCCGGGGAGCTGTTTTTT; CDR3 protein: CASSLSSGELFF
J gene: TRBJ1-2; V gene: TRBV30; D gene: NA; clone size: NA; CDR3 DNA: TGTGCCTGGACCGTGGGGTCTAAGGGCTACACCTTC; CDR3 protein: CAWTVGSKGYTF
J gene: TRBJ2-7; V gene: TRBV10-3; D gene: NA; clone size: NA; CDR3 DNA: TGTGCCATCAGTGGGGACCGCCTCTACGAGCAGTACTTC; CDR3 protein: CAISGDRLYEQYF
J gene: TRBJ1-4; V gene: TRBV7-2; D gene: NA; clone size: NA; CDR3 DNA: TGTGCCAGCAGCTTACGTACAGCTGGTGAAAAACTGTTTTTT; CDR3 protein: CASSLRTAGEKLFF
J gene: TRBJ1-1; V gene: TRBV19; D gene: NA; clone size: few; CDR3 DNA: TGTGCCAGTAGTATAAGGACGGGACTGAACACTGAAGCTTTCTTT; CDR3 protein: CASSIRTGLNTEAFF
J gene: TRBJ2-7; V gene: TRBV5-5; D gene: NA; clone size: NA; CDR3 DNA: TGTGCCAGCAGCTTGGTGTGGGGGGCAATTTACGAGCAGTACTTC; CDR3 protein: CASSLVWGAIYEQYF
J gene: TRBJ2-7; V gene: TRBV28; D gene: NA; clone size: NA; CDR3 DNA: TGTGCCAGCAGAGCCGGGAACGTCTACGAGCAGTACTTC; CDR3 protein: CASRAGNVYEQYF
J gene: TRBJ1-5; V gene: TRBV30; D gene: NA; clone size: NA; CDR3 DNA: TGTGCCTGGAGTCAATCCAGGCCGGGGCCCCAGCATTTT; CDR3 protein: CAWSQSRPGPQHF
J gene: TRBJ2-3; V gene: TRBV6-1; D gene: TRBD2; clone size: NA; CDR3 DNA: TGTGCCAGCAGTGAAGTCCTAGCGGGAAACACAGATACGCAGTATTTT; CDR3 protein: CASSEVLAGNTDTQYF
J gene: TRBJ1-4; V gene: TRBV6-5; D gene: NA; clone size: NA; CDR3 DNA: TGTGCCAGCAGTTACTACACAGGGAACAATGAAAAACTGTTTTTT; CDR3 protein: CASSYYTGNNEKLFF
J gene: TRBJ2-1; V gene: TRBV30; D gene: NA; clone size: once; CDR3 DNA: TGTGCCTGGAGGTTGGCAGGGCGGGACAATGAGCAGTTCTTC; CDR3 protein: CAWRLAGRDNEQFF
J gene: TRBJ2-1; V gene: TRBV10-1; D gene: NA; clone size: NA; CDR3 DNA: TGCGCCAGCAGTGAGGGGGGCAGTTACAATGAGCAGTTCTTC; CDR3 protein: CASSEGGSYNEQFF
J gene: TRBJ2-3; V gene: TRBV4-1; D gene: TRBD2; clone size: NA; CDR3 DNA: TGCGCCAGCAGCCAAGAGAGGAGCGGGGTGGGCACAGATACGCAGTATTTT; CDR3 protein: CASSQERSGVGTDTQYF
J gene: TRBJ2-7; V gene: TRBV11-3; D gene: NA; clone size: NA; CDR3 DNA: TGTGCCAGCAGCTTAGGGACGGGGGAGCAGTACTTC; CDR3 protein: CASSLGTGEQYF
J gene: TRBJ2-2; V gene: TRBV18; D gene: NA; clone size: few; CDR3 DNA: TGTGCCAGCTCACCATTGACCGGGGAGCTGTTTTTT; CDR3 protein: CASSPLTGELFF
J gene: TRBJ2-1; V gene: TRBV5-1; D gene: NA; clone size: NA; CDR3 DNA: TGCGCCAGCAGCTCTCGCCGAGCAGGGGACAATGAGCAGTTCTTC; CDR3 protein: CASSSRRAGDNEQFF
J gene: TRBJ2-5; V gene: TRBV2; D gene: NA; clone size: NA; CDR3 DNA: TGTGCCAGCAGTGTGGCTCCCGGAGGAGAGACCCAGTACTTC; CDR3 protein: CASSVAPGGETQYF
J gene: TRBJ2-7; V gene: TRBV11-2; D gene: NA; clone size: NA; CDR3 DNA: TGTGCCAGCAGCTTACCGGGAATATACGAGCAGTACTTC; CDR3 protein: CASSLPGIYEQYF
J gene: TRBJ2-7; V gene: TRBV7-2; D gene: TRBD2; clone size: NA; CDR3 DNA: TGTGCCAGCAGCTTAGGCGGGGGGGCTAACGAGCAGTACTTC; CDR3 protein: CASSLGGGANEQYF
J gene: TRBJ2-5; V gene: TRBV2; D gene: NA; clone size: NA; CDR3 DNA: TGTGCCAGCACCTCCTGGGGACAAGAGACCCAGTACTTC; CDR3 protein: CASTSWGQETQYF
J gene: TRBJ1-6; V gene: TRBV30; D gene: NA; clone size: once; CDR3 DNA: TGTGCCTGGAGTACTCAGAATTATTCACCCCTCCACTTT; CDR3 protein: CAWSTQNYSPLHF
J gene: TRBJ1-5; V gene: TRBV5-3; D gene: NA; clone size: NA; CDR3 DNA: TGTGCCAGAACTGCCAATCAGCCCCAGCATTTT; CDR3 protein: CARTANQPQHF
J gene: TRBJ2-1; V gene: TRBV27; D gene: NA; clone size: NA; CDR3 DNA: TGTGCCAGCAGTTTATCGGGCGGGCTCTCCTACAATGAGCAGTTCTTC; CDR3 protein: CASSLSGGLSYNEQFF
J gene: TRBJ1-1; V gene: TRBV15; D gene: NA; clone size: NA; CDR3 DNA: TGTGCCACCAGCAGCCCCCTTGGAGCGAACACTGAAGCTTTCTTT; CDR3 protein: CATSSPLGANTEAFF
J gene: TRBJ2-3; V gene: TRBV10-3; D gene: NA; clone size: NA; CDR3 DNA: TGTGCCATCAGTGAGGGGGGGGCAATAGATACGCAGTATTTT; CDR3 protein: CAISEGGAIDTQYF
J gene: TRBJ1-5; V gene: TRBV29-1; D gene: NA; clone size: NA; CDR3 DNA: TGCAGCGTTGGAGGGGCTCGCAATCAGCCCCAGCATTTT; CDR3 protein: CSVGGARNQPQHF
J gene: TRBJ1-5; V gene: TRBV6-1; D gene: NA; clone size: few; CDR3 DNA: TGTGCCAGCAGTGAATCTGGGCAGCCCCAGCATTTT; CDR3 protein: CASSESGQPQHF
J gene: TRBJ2-6; V gene: TRBV5-1; D gene: NA; clone size: NA; CDR3 DNA: TGCGCCAGCAGCTTGGAGCGTCCTGGGGCCAACGTCCTGACTTTC; CDR3 protein: CASSLERPGANVLTF
J gene: TRBJ2-7; V gene: TRBV18; D gene: TRBD2; clone size: once; CDR3 DNA: TGTGCCAGCTCACCATCCAGCGGGATGATCTACGAGCAGTACTTC; CDR3 protein: CASSPSSGMIYEQYF
J gene: TRBJ1-5; V gene: TRBV6-6; D gene: TRBD1; clone size: few; CDR3 DNA: TGTGCCAGCAAGCCTCCGGGACAGGTCAATCAGCCCCAGCATTTT; CDR3 protein: CASKPPGQVNQPQHF
J gene: TRBJ2-7; V gene: TRBV4-2; D gene: TRBD1; clone size: NA; CDR3 DNA: TGTGCCAGCAGCCAAGAACTCCGGGACAGGGGATCCTACGAGCAGTACTTC; CDR3 protein: CASSQELRDRGSYEQYF